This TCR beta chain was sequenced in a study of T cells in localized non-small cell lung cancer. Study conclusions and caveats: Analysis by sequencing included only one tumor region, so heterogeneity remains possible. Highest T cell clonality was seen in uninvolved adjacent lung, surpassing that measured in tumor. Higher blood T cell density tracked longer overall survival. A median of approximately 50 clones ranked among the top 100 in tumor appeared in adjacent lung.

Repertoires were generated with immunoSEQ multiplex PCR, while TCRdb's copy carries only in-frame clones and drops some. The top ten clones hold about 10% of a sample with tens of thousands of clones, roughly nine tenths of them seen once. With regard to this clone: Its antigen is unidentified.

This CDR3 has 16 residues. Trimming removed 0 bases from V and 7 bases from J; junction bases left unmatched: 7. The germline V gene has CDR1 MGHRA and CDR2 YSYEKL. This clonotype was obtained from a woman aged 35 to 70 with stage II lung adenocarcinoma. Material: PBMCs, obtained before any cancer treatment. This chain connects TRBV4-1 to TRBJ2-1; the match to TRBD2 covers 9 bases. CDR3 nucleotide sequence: TGCGCCAGCAGCCAAGATCCGGCGGGGGGGCGTAATGAGCAGTTCTTC. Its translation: CASSQDPAGGRNEQFF.